What follows describes a single T cell receptor beta chain. Antigen: not known. Sequencing was performed with immunoSEQ multiplex PCR; in TCRdb, only in-frame clones are kept and a portion is missing. The sample yields more than 70,000 clones, less than 95% seen once. The germline V and J ends were trimmed by 4 bases and 8 bases, with 11 bases remaining between them. The germline gives CDR1 LNHDA, CDR2 SQIVND (reference sequence). The CDR3 consists of 12 residues. This specimen belongs to a study of T cell responses to AZD1222 COVID-19 vaccine. Study results and caveats: Within unmutated variant regions lay the reported targets of nearly half of spike-specific TCRs.

The TCR originated in an adult who received the AZD1222 COVID-19 vaccine. This sample comprised peripheral blood, obtained 28 days after the second AZD1222 dose. The chain links TRBV19 to TRBJ1-1; possible D gene TRBD1, 6 bases. The CDR3 protein is CASSNRVSEAFF. CDR3 sequence (DNA): TGTGCCAGTAGTAACAGGGTCTCCGAAGCTTTCTTT.